This T cell receptor (beta chain) was documented in a study of naive and memory T cell subsets. Two oligonucleotides, mixed equimolar, formed the beta constant-region primer covering TRBC1 and TRBC2. Nested alpha and beta constant-region primers with the SP2 primer drove four PCR rounds on ligated cDNA. An oligonucleotide with the SP2 primer and a 12-nucleotide UMI was ligated to the cDNA 3' end. TCRdb passed the UMI-ligation and nested PCR reads through MiXCR, listing each CDR3 protein once. The sample shows 150,000 or so distinct CDR3 sequences, 22% of them seen only once. This clonotype was seen more than once but under ten times. The antigen is not known. Study-wide results and caveats: TCR counts from RNA may reflect activation-linked expression changes. Gini index rose across naive, CM, EM and EMRA in CD4 and CD8. Naive repertoires, especially CD8, held a few larger clonotypes, possibly memory cells re-expressing CD45RA.

This CDR3 contains 16 residues. The germline V gene encodes CDR1 SQVTM and CDR2 ANQGSEA. Unmatched junction bases numbered 16, after V lost 8 bases and J lost 5 bases. Cells stained for CD3, CD4, CD8, CD45RA and CD27 were sorted into four subsets. The sequencing sample was made of naive CD4+ T cells from blood. The TCR was taken from a human donor in good health. This chain connects TRBV29-1 to TRBJ2-1; 9 positions match TRBD2. CDR3 nucleotide sequence: TGCAGCATTCAAGGGGGGATTAGCGGGAGAGACAATGAGCAGTTCTTC. Amino acids: CSIQGGISGRDNEQFF.